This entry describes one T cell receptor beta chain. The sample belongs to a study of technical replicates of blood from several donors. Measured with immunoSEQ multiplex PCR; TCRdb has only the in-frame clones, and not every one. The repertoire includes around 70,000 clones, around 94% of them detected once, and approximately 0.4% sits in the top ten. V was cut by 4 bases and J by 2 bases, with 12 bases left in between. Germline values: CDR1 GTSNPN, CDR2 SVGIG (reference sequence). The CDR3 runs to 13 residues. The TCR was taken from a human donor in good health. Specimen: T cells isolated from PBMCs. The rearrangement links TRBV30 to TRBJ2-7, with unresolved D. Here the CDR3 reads CAWKPGDPYEQYF. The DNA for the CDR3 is TGTGCCTGGAAACCCGGAGACCCCTACGAGCAGTACTTC.